What follows describes a single TCR beta chain. The entry originates in a study of blood T cell repertoires in COVID-19. On the study more broadly: Collection of acute and convalescent COVID-19 samples took place in the United States, Italy and Spain. T cells, B-cell-depleted T cells, or PBMCs supplied cDNA or gDNA.

This CDR3 is 16 amino acids long. Germline CDR1 and CDR2: SGHRS and YFSETQ. V was trimmed by 2 bases and J by 4 bases, leaving 17 bases between them. Only in-frame clones appear in the TCRdb table, and some are missing; sequencing was by immunoSEQ multiplex PCR. The data show 130,000 or so clones, with over 75% seen just once and around 1.6% held by the top ten. The V gene is TRBV5-1, the J gene TRBJ2-3, with TRBD1 as a possible D gene (5 bases). The sequence derives from a human donor in a cohort sampled during active COVID-19. Sequencing used peripheral blood. CDR3 amino acids: CASSFGQGTRSDTQYF. The CDR3 nucleotides read TGCGCCAGCAGCTTTGGGCAGGGTACGAGGTCAGATACGCAGTATTTT.